The text below deals with one T cell receptor beta chain. Its antigen target is currently unknown. No base quality information exists; no much larger clone differs at one position. In the ViraFEST assay, PBMC were stimulated with viral peptide pools, and TCR sequencing was then used to find antigen-specific CD4+ T cell clonotypes based on their expansion. After less than 13 days of culture, CD4+ T cells were isolated with the EasySep CD4+ T cell isolation kit. Two doses of either the BNT162b2 or the mRNA-1273 mRNA SARS-CoV-2 vaccine were administered to participants. The absence of prior SARS-CoV-2 infection in healthy vaccine recipients was confirmed by negative nucleocapsid antibodies before and after vaccination. Approximately 2.1 million PBMC per well were cultured in IMDM with 5% human AB serum, around 10 IU/ml IL-2 and gentamicin, plus 10 ug/ml peptides. On days 3 and 7, half of the culture medium was replaced with fresh IL-2-containing medium. Each peptide stimulation condition was cultured in triplicate wells unless otherwise noted. Using Ficoll-Paque Plus gradient centrifugation, PBMC were separated from whole blood and then either used fresh or cryopreserved at -140C. The overlapping peptide pools covered the spike proteins of SARS-CoV-2 as well as those of the common cold coronaviruses HCoV-NL63, HCoV-OC43 and HCoV-229E. The QIAamp micro DNA kit was used to extract genomic DNA from the cultured CD4+ T cells.

Library method: the immunoSEQ multiplex PCR assay. TCR beta CDR3 sequencing was performed on DNA from the cultured, isolated CD4+ T cells. The source study handled its data this way. The analysis removed non-productive TCR sequences, trimmed reads to the CDR3 region, and retained only CDR3s that were 7 or more amino acids long. The MANAFEST web app was used to pick out antigen-specific clonotypes by comparing their expansion in peptide wells with that in reference cultures. For clones to be considered positive, expansion at FDR<0.05 versus reference and all other wells, an odds ratio above 5, and a frequency above 0.1% in two replicate wells were required. A clonotype was defined as cross-reactive if the clonotype was significantly expanded both in SARS-CoV-2 spike wells and in at least one common cold coronavirus spike condition. Using the stringdist R package, CDR3 similarity was measured by Levenshtein distance, and unrooted trees were constructed with ape in R 3.6.1. TCRdb provides this immuneACCESS table in a form limited to in-frame rearrangements. Some clones are lacking; in checked studies, under half of them reflect an unresolved V gene, and why the rest are absent is not known. From that table come the V and J calls and clone size; the DNA was used to work out D and trimming. The sample yields approximately 30,000 clones; over 60% were counted once. Approximately 8.2% of the sample is taken by the ten largest.

This entry belongs to a study of vaccination effects on CD4 cells after COVID-19 (dated by TCRdb to the early 2020s). Describing the broader study: Post-vaccine samples across the study were collected a median of 72 days after the second dose, with a range of 14 to 241. The study compared SARS-CoV-2 spike-specific CD4+ TCR repertoires before and after mRNA vaccination in COVID-19 convalescent patients and infection-naive vaccine recipients. Cultures from other donors in the study were sequenced using the Oncomine TCR Beta short-read assay on an Illumina iSeq 100. Altogether, around ten COVID-19 convalescent patients and several SARS-CoV-2-naive healthy vaccine recipients made up the full study.

Broader findings and caveats from the paper: In healthy vaccine recipients, vaccine-induced clones were almost all SARS-CoV-2 mono-reactive, with only 1 of 255 cross-reactive with common cold coronaviruses. At late post-vaccination timepoints, both infection-induced and vaccine-induced clones showed marked clonal contraction, consistent with waning T cell responses. The study was limited by a small number of convalescent patients, and early post-infection timepoints were lacking.

CDR1 and CDR2, per the germline V gene, are KGHSH and LQKENI. Reading from cysteine to phenylalanine, the CDR3 counts 14 amino acids. Only the CDR3 DNA is retained, 42 bases long and in frame from the first base. V is clipped by 2 bases and J by 1 base, and the sequence between their germline boundaries is 8 bases long. Sample: CD4+ T cells from PBMCs cultured with SARS-CoV-2 spike peptides, taken after COVID-19 vaccination. The cell subset or site label, read with the paper, signifies: SARS-CoV-2 spike overlapping peptide pool stimulation. The chain couples TRBV18 to TRBJ1-2, with no confident D gene call. This TCR was sampled from a human donor who received a COVID-19 vaccine. The CDR3 reads as follows: CASSPYPVNYGYTF. The DNA reads TGTGCCAGCTCACCATACCCAGTTAACTATGGCTACACCTTC.